Shown below are 2 T cell receptor beta chains from a single sample sequenced in a study of identifying expanded T cells in peripheral blood. TCRdb's table, derived via immunoSEQ multiplex PCR, lists solely in-frame clones and lacks some. The profile covers roughly 61,000 clones, with over 85% appearing a single time and around 3.5% taken by the ten largest. What was sequenced was blood. These receptor sequences come from a person aged 18 to 75 in good health.

This chain links TRBV4-3 with TRBJ2-5; tentative D call: TRBD1 (6 bases). V was trimmed by 0 bases and J by 0 bases, leaving 26 bases between them. The CDR3 contains 21 residues. Germline V gives CDR1 LGHNA, CDR2 YSLEER. The CDR3 loop is CASSQDLGDRWTYRNQETQYF. The DNA of the CDR3 is TGCGCCAGCAGCCAAGATCTGGGAGACAGGTGGACTTACCGGAACCAAGAGACCCAGTACTTC.

J is TRBJ2-7 and V is TRBV11-2; a weak D match, TRBD2 (6 bases). Germline V gene sequence: CDR1 SGHAT, CDR2 FQNNGV. This CDR3 comprises 13 residues. Trimming left V 3 bases short and J 0 bases short, with 6 bases between. CDR3 sequence reads: CASSLGGSYEQYF. Written as DNA, the CDR3 is TGTGCCAGCAGCTTGGGGGGCTCCTACGAGCAGTACTTC.